The clone carrying this T cell receptor (beta chain) was counted ten times or more. Its antigen remains unknown. The sample comes from a study of regulatory T cells in long-lasting Graves disease. General study points: Persistent patients had more shared public clonotypes (2,741) than new patients (approximately 920). Owing to a sample size that was small, accuracy may have been reduced.

As to time point: persistent/refractory GD, antithyroid drugs over 5 years with positive TRAb. RNA extracted from PBMCs served as the sequencing template. Into tubes containing EDTA, approximately 8.5 milliliters of peripheral blood were drawn. Investigators prepared the TCR beta libraries by applying iRepertoire HTBI primers and Arm-PCR of CDR3 regions. TCRdb independently ran MiXCR on the multiplex PCR reads; one entry per CDR3 protein. The sample lists 300,000 to 500,000 distinct CDR3 sequences; 20% were seen once. This sample comprised peripheral blood mononuclear cells (PBMCs), obtained when the disease was refractory, from a patient treated with antithyroid drugs. The clonotype comes from a female donor with Graves disease.

The DNA for the CDR3 is TGTGCCATCAGTGCTAATGCCTACGAGCAGTACTTC. Its translation is CAISANAYEQYF. The V call is TRBV10-3, the J call TRBJ2-7; no reliable D call. Trimming took off 4 bases at V and 2 bases at J, with 6 bases between the two ends. Germline V CDR1 and CDR2: ENHRY, SYGVKD. This CDR3 has 12 residues.